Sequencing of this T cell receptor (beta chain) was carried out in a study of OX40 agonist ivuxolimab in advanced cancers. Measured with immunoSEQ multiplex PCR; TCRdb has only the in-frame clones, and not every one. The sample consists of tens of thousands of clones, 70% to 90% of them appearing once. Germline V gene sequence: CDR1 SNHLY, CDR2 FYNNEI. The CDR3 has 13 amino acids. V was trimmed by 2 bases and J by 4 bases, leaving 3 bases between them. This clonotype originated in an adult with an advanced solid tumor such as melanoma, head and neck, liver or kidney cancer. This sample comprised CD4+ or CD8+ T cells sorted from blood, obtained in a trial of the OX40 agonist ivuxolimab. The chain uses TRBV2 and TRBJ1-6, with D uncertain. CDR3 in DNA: TGTGCCAGCAGTGAACAGTATAATTCACCCCTCCACTTT. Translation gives CASSEQYNSPLHF.